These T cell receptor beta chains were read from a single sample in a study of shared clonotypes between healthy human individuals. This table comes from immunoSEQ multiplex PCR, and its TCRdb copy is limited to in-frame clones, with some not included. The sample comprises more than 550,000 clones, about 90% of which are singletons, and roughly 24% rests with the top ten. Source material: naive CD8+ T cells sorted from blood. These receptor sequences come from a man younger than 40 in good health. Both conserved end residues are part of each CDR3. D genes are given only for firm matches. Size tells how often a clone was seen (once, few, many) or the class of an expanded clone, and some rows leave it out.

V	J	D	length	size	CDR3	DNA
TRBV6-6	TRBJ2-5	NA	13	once	CASSTGSQETQYF	TGTGCCAGCAGTACGGGCAGCCAAGAGACCCAGTACTTC
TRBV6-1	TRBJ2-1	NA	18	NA	CASSEEVMGGSSYNEQFF	TGTGCCAGCAGTGAAGAGGTAATGGGGGGATCCTCCTACAATGAGCAGTTCTTC
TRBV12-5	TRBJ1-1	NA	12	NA	CASGETYTEAFF	TGTGCTAGTGGTGAGACGTACACTGAAGCTTTCTTT
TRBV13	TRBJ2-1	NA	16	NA	CASSRGGLAEGDEQFF	TGTGCCAGCTCGCGTGGCGGGTTGGCGGAGGGCGATGAGCAGTTCTTC
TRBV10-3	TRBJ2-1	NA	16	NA	CAISESGMGEYNEQFF	TGTGCCATCAGTGAGTCGGGTATGGGGGAGTACAATGAGCAGTTCTTC
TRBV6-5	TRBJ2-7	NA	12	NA	CASQVRGYEQYF	TGTGCCAGTCAGGTCCGTGGCTACGAGCAGTACTTC
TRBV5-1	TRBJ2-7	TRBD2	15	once	CASSLPGTIVYEQYF	TGCGCCAGCAGCTTGCCCGGGACTATAGTCTACGAGCAGTACTTC
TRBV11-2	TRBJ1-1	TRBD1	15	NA	CASSPGTVMNTEAFF	TGTGCCAGCAGCCCGGGGACAGTTATGAACACTGAAGCTTTCTTT
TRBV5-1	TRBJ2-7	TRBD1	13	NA	CASSGGQGYEQYF	TGCGCCAGCAGCGGGGGACAGGGGTACGAGCAGTACTTC
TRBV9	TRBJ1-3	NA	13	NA	CASSVIEGNTIYF	TGTGCCAGCAGCGTCATTGAGGGAAACACCATATATTTT
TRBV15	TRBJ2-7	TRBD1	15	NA	CATSREQGIDDEQYF	TGTGCCACCAGCAGGGAACAGGGGATAGACGACGAGCAGTACTTC
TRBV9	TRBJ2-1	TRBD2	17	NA	CASSVASRLAGVNEQFF	TGTGCCAGCAGCGTAGCATCTCGGCTAGCGGGAGTCAATGAGCAGTTCTTC
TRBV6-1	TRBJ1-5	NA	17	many	CASSEWGYELSNQPQHF	TGTGCCAGCAGTGAATGGGGTTACGAACTTAGCAATCAGCCCCAGCATTTT
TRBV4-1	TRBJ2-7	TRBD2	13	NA	CASSQASGSEQYF	TGCGCCAGCAGCCAAGCTAGCGGCTCCGAGCAGTACTTC
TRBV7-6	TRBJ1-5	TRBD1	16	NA	CASSDENYRGNQPQHF	TGTGCCAGCAGCGACGAAAATTACAGGGGGAATCAGCCCCAGCATTTT
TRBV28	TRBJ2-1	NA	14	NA	CASSAPPPYNEQFF	TGTGCCAGCAGTGCTCCCCCCCCGTACAATGAGCAGTTCTTC
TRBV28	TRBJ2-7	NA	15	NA	CATHPIRGLSYEQYF	TGTGCCACCCACCCCATCCGGGGTCTCTCCTACGAGCAGTACTTC
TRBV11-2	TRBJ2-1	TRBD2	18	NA	CASTEGVIAGASYNEQFF	TGTGCCAGCACCGAAGGGGTTATCGCGGGAGCCTCCTACAATGAGCAGTTCTTC
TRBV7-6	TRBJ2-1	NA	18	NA	CASSLYQGELSSYNEQFF	TGTGCCAGCAGCTTATATCAAGGGGAGTTGAGCTCCTACAATGAGCAGTTCTTC
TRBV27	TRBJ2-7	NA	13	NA	CASSHSPVHEQYF	TGTGCCAGCAGTCATTCGCCAGTCCACGAGCAGTACTTC
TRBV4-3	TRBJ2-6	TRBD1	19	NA	CASSREDRGRYSGANVLTF	TGCGCCAGCAGCCGAGAGGACAGGGGGCGATACTCTGGGGCCAACGTCCTGACTTTC
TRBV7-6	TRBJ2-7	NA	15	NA	CASSLGSQGWYEQYF	TGTGCCAGCAGCTTAGGCTCCCAGGGGTGGTACGAGCAGTACTTC
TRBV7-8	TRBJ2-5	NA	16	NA	CASSIRALGYQETQYF	TGTGCCAGCAGCATTCGAGCTTTGGGATACCAAGAGACCCAGTACTTC
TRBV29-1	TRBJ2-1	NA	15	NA	CSVEIEGGSYNEQFF	TGCAGCGTTGAAATAGAGGGAGGCTCCTACAATGAGCAGTTCTTC
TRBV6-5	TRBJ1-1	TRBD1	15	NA	CASSGDGTGGTEAFF	TGTGCCAGCAGCGGAGACGGGACAGGGGGCACTGAAGCTTTCTTT
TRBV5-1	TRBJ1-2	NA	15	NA	CASTNRRGFSYGYTF	TGCGCCAGCACCAACCGAAGGGGGTTTAGCTATGGCTACACCTTC
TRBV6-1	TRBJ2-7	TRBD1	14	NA	CASSPSGGSAEQYF	TGTGCCAGCAGTCCCTCAGGGGGCTCAGCCGAGCAGTACTTC
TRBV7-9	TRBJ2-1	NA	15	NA	CASSAAVTPYNEQFF	TGTGCCAGCAGCGCCGCCGTGACCCCCTACAATGAGCAGTTCTTC
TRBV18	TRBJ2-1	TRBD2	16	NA	CASSVSSGSSYNEQFF	TGTGCCAGCTCCGTCTCCAGCGGGAGCTCCTACAATGAGCAGTTCTTC
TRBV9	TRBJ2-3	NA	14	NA	CASSVDGGTDTQYF	TGTGCCAGCAGCGTAGATGGCGGCACAGATACGCAGTATTTT
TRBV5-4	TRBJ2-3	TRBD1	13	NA	CASSRTGVDTQYF	TGTGCCAGCAGCAGAACAGGGGTAGATACGCAGTATTTT
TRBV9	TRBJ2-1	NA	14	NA	CASSQSGTNNEQFF	TGTGCCAGCAGCCAATCCGGGACAAACAATGAGCAGTTCTTC
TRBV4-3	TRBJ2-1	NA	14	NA	CASSQDREYNEQFF	TGCGCCAGCAGCCAAGATAGGGAATACAATGAGCAGTTCTTC
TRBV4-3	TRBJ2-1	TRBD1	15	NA	CASSRSGTEYNEQFF	TGCGCCAGCAGCCGATCGGGGACAGAGTACAATGAGCAGTTCTTC
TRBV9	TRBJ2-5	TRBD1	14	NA	CASSYGQGQETQYF	TGTGCCAGCAGCTACGGACAGGGCCAAGAGACCCAGTACTTC